This TCR beta chain emerged from a study of OX40 agonist ivuxolimab in advanced cancers. Across the whole study: Patients in dose escalation had liver, melanoma, kidney or head and neck cancers. Of the patients, three showed partial responses, one with hepatocellular carcinoma and two with cutaneous melanoma.

The table came from immunoSEQ multiplex PCR; TCRdb's copy has only in-frame clones and leaves some out. Counted here are around 92,000 clones, approximately 93% occurring once; the ten biggest clones make up around 0.25%. V gave up 4 bases and J gave up 8 bases, with 8 bases separating them. This CDR3 spans 10 amino acids. Germline V gene lookup returns CDR1 SQVTM and CDR2 ANQGSEA. This TCR was recovered from an adult with an advanced solid tumor such as melanoma, head and neck, liver or kidney cancer. V is TRBV29-1 and J is TRBJ1-2; D is undetermined. The sample here was CD4+ or CD8+ T cells sorted from blood, taken in a trial of the OX40 agonist ivuxolimab. CDR3 bases: TGCAGCGTTGGGCTGGACGGCTACACCTTC. Translation gives CSVGLDGYTF. The full variable domain, rest sourced from reference TRBV29-1 and TRBJ1-2, is SAVISQKPSRDICQRGTSLTIQCQVDSQVTMMFWYRQQPGQSLTLIATANQGSEATYESGFVIDKFPISRPNLTFSTLTVSNMSPEDSSIYLCSVGLDGYTFGSGTRLTVV.